Below, 4 T cell receptor beta chains from the same sample are listed, as sequenced in a study of T-cell reconstitution after alpha-beta-depleted transplantation in children. Unique molecular identifiers featured in how the TCRbeta library was prepared. Each CDR3 protein gets one entry after TCRdb re-called the PCR reads with MiXCR. The sample yields some 600,000 distinct CDR3 sequences, 13% seen once. Sequencing was performed on PBMCs, mostly from graft donor cells, taken 360 days after TCRalphabeta/CD19-depleted stem cell transplant. The receptors come from a male patient between 10 and 17 years old who had a stem cell transplant for acute myeloid leukemia, so the T cells may come from the graft donor.

This clonotype was counted a few times. V and J are TRBV20-1 and TRBJ1-5, with TRBD1 matching 9 bases. J lost 4 bases, V lost 0 bases, and 7 bases had no gene match. This CDR3 spans 16 amino acids. Germline CDR1 DFQATT, CDR2 SNEGSKA (reference sequence). The CDR3 DNA follows: TGCAGTGCTAGAGATCCCGGACAGGGGAATAATCAGCCCCAGCATTTT. It codes for CSARDPGQGNNQPQHF.

This clonotype was detected a few times. The gene calls are TRBV2 and TRBJ2-6, with D possibly matching TRBD1 (6 bases). The germline CDR1 and CDR2 sequences are SNHLY and FYNNEI. V shed 0 bases and J shed 0 bases, with 12 bases lying between them. The CDR3 consists of 18 residues. The CDR3 reads CASSEANRVHSGANVLTF. In DNA, the CDR3 is TGTGCCAGCAGTGAAGCGAACAGGGTCCACTCTGGGGCCAACGTCCTGACTTTC. The complete variable domain, with remaining parts taken from reference TRBV2 and TRBJ2-6, reads EPEVTQTPSHQVTQMGQEVILRCVPISNHLYFYWYRQILGQKVEFLVSFYNNEISEKSEIFDDQFSVERPDGSNFTLKIRSTKLEDSAMYFCASSEANRVHSGANVLTFGAGSRLTVL.

This clonotype showed up just a few times. The V and J genes are TRBV2 and TRBJ2-1, with D hard to call. Trimming removed 0 bases at V and 11 bases at J, with 5 bases between. The CDR3 is 11 amino acids. Germline CDR1 and CDR2: SNHLY and FYNNEI. In nucleotides, the CDR3 is TGTGCCAGCAGTGAAGCGCTTAAGCAGTTCTTC. Residues: CASSEALKQFF.

CDR3 nucleotides: TGTGCCAGCAGTGAAGTGAGGGGACTAGCGGTCCAAGAGACCCAGTACTTC. Translated, it gives CASSEVRGLAVQETQYF. The V call is TRBV25-1, the J call TRBJ2-5; 11 nucleotides agree with TRBD2. The CDR3 is 17 residues long. The V gene's germline CDR1 is MGHDK and CDR2 SYGVNS. Trimming cost V 2 bases and J 1 base; bases outside gene matches: 6.